The clone carrying this T cell receptor (beta chain) was seen just once. The antigen remains undetermined. This sample is drawn from a study of T cell repertoires in cytomegalovirus infection. Study context: HLA-B-restricted CMV epitopes that are well studied, plus recently identified HLA-C-restricted ones, were used by the study. Based on public TCR beta signatures, there were indications of CMV infection and of a matching HLA type.

One entry per CDR3 protein results from TCRdb running MiXCR on the reads. The sample yields about 220,000 distinct CDR3 sequences, roughly 34% seen once. The CDR3 length is 15 residues. J was trimmed by 5 bases and V by 0 bases; bases with no gene match: 4. Germline V gene sequence: CDR1 ENHRY, CDR2 SYGVKD. The sample was CD8+ T cells from cultured PBMCs, taken from culture after CMV antigen stimulation. This clonotype originated in a human donor in good health (CMV status not recorded). Some clones in this sample may be carry-over from other donors' samples. The chain has TRBV10-3 and TRBJ2-3, with 8 bases that match TRBD2. This CDR3 reads CAISESSGGRDTQYF. Here the CDR3 DNA reads TGTGCCATCAGTGAGTCAAGCGGGGGAAGAGATACGCAGTATTTT.